Below are 5 T cell receptor beta chains sequenced from a single sample in a study of shared clonotypes between healthy human individuals. Libraries were prepared by immunoSEQ multiplex PCR; TCRdb keeps only in-frame clonotypes and omits some of them. The data hold over a million clones, with around 75% observed a single time. Sequencing was carried out using memory CD4+ T cells sorted from blood. Subset reported: CD45RA-negative fraction. Every receptor here comes from a man in his late teens or twenties in good health.

The J gene is TRBJ1-2, the V gene TRBV6-6; D gene uncertain. The CDR3 totals 11 residues. V lost 6 bases, J lost 13 bases, and 15 bases lay in between. Looked up from germline, CDR1 is MNHNY and CDR2 is SVGAGI (reference sequence). The chain's CDR3 is CASRDKKGLTF. DNA for the CDR3: TGTGCCAGCAGGGATAAGAAAGGACTCACCTTC.

The sample holds a few counts of this clone. The rearrangement joins TRBV5-6 to TRBJ2-7; D remains ambiguous. CDR3 length equals 14 residues. Germline V CDR1 and CDR2: SGHDT, YYEEEE. V lost 4 bases and J 6 bases, leaving 17 bases between the germline ends. The DNA for the CDR3 is TGTGCCAGCAGCCACTATCTGGGCGGCTCCGAGCAGTACTTC. This codes for CASSHYLGGSEQYF.

A few counts support this clone. The chain combines TRBV30 with TRBJ1-5; 7 positions agree with TRBD1. J gave up 9 bases and V 2 bases, and 7 bases lay outside the gene matches. Germline CDR1 GTSNPN, CDR2 SVGIG (reference sequence). The CDR3 covers 13 residues. CDR3 loop: CAWSSDRFGPQHF. Here the CDR3 DNA reads TGTGCCTGGAGTTCGGACAGGTTCGGGCCCCAGCATTTT.

V and J are TRBV9 and TRBJ2-5, with 7 bases lining up with TRBD1. Germline V gives CDR1 SGDLS, CDR2 YYNGEE. The V segment lost 4 bases and the J segment 7 bases; nucleotides outside the gene matches: 7. The CDR3 is 13 amino acids. This CDR3 reads CASSPDRAGTQYF. The CDR3 DNA reads TGTGCCAGCAGCCCTGACAGGGCGGGGACCCAGTACTTC.

The rearrangement uses TRBV4-3 and TRBJ2-1; 7 bases map to TRBD1. Germline V gene lookup returns CDR1 LGHNA and CDR2 YSLEER. Trimming at V came to 4 bases and at J to 2 bases, leaving 5 bases not matched to a gene. The CDR3 contains 15 residues. Written as DNA, the CDR3 is TGCGCCAGCAGCCCTAACAGGGGACCCTACAATGAGCAGTTCTTC. This codes for CASSPNRGPYNEQFF.